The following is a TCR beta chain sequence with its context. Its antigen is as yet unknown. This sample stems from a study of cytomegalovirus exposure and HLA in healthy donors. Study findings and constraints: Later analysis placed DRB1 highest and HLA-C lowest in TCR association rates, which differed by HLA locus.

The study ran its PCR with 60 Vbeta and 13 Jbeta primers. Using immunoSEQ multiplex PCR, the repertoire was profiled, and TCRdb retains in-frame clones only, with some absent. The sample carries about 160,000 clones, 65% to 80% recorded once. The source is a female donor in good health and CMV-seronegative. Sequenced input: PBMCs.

The chain's CDR3 is CASRPPPQGHGYTF. As DNA, the CDR3 is TGTGCCAGCAGACCTCCCCCCCAGGGCCATGGCTACACCTTC. V gene TRBV7-2 combines with J gene TRBJ1-2; D may be TRBD1 (5 bases). CDR3 length: 14 residues. Germline assignment: CDR1 SGHTA and CDR2 FQGNSA. V lost 6 bases, J lost 6 bases, and 17 bases lay in between.